The 2 T cell receptor beta chains given below trace back to one sample, sequenced in a study of identical twins. Each CDR3 protein is one row after TCRdb ran MiXCR on the 5' RACE reads. The sample has about 530,000 distinct CDR3 sequences, 20% to 25% seen once. The data also belong to a second study, concerning yellow fever vaccine responses in identical twins.

The sample taken for sequencing was CD4+ T cells sorted from blood. Receptor source: a woman under 30 in good health.

In this sample, this clonotype turned up many times. Its ends do not fully match the called genes, so a read error is possible. V gene TRBV7-9 combines with J gene TRBJ1-1; D is ambiguous. Germline CDR1 is SEHNR and CDR2 is FQNEAQ (reference sequence). The CDR3 is made up of 12 amino acids. CDR3 coding DNA: TGTGCCAGCAGTTTAGAGAACACTGAAGCTTTCTTT. Translated: CASSLENTEAFF.

This clonotype showed up many times. The chain has TRBV12-3 or TRBV12-4 and TRBJ2-1, with TRBD2 matching 9 bases. V was clipped by 6 bases and J by 9 bases; unmatched bases: 9. The CDR3 loop spans 14 amino acids. The CDR3 is CASRQGLAKGEQFF. The CDR3 DNA sequence: TGTGCCAGCAGACAGGGACTAGCAAAGGGTGAGCAGTTCTTC.